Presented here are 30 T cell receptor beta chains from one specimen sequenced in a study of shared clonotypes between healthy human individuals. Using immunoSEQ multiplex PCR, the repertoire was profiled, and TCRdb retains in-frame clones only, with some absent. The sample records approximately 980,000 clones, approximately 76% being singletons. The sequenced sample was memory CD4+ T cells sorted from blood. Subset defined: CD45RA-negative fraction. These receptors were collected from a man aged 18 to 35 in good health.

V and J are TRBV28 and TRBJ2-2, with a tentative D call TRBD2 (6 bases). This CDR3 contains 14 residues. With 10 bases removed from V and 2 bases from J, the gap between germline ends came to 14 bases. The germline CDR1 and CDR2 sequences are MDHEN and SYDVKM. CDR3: CATRRGGNTGELFF. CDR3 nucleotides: TGTGCCACCAGGCGGGGCGGAAACACCGGGGAGCTGTTTTTT.

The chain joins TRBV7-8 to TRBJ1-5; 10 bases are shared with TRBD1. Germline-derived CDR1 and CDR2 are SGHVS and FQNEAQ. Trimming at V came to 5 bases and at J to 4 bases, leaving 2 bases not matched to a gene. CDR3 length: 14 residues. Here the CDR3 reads CASSAGQGNQPQHF. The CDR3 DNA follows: TGTGCCAGCAGCGCGGGACAGGGGAATCAGCCCCAGCATTTT.

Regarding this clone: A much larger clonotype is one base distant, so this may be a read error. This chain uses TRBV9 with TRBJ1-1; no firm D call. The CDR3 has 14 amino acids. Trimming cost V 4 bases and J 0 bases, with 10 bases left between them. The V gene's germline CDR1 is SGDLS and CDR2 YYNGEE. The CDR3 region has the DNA TGTGCCAGCAGCTTGGGCCCTATGAACACTGAAGCTTTCTTT. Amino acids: CASSLGPMNTEAFF.

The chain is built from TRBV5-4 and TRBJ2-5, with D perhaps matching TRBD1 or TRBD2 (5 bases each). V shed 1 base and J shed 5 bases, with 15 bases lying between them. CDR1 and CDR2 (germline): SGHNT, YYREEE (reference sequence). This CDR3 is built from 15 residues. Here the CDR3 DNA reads TGTGCCAGCAGCTTGTTTGGGGGTATAGGGGAGACCCAGTACTTC. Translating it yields CASSLFGGIGETQYF.

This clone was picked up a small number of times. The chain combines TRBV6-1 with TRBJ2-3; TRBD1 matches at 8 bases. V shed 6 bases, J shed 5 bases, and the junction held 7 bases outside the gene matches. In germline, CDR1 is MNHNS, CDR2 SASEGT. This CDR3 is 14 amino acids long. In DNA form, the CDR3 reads TGTGCCAGCAGGTCGGGACAGGTAGTAGATACGCAGTATTTT. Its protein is CASRSGQVVDTQYF.

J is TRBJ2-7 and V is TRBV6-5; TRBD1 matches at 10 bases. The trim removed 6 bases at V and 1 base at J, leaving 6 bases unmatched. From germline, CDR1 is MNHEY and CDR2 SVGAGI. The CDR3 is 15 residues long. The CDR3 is CASSPTGGLSYEQYF. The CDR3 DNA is TGTGCCAGCAGCCCGACAGGGGGCCTATCCTACGAGCAGTACTTC.

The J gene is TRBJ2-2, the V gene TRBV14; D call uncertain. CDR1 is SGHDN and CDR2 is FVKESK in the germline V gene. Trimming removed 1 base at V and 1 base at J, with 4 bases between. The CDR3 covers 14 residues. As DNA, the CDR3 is TGTGCCAGCAGCCAAGCATGGAACACCGGGGAGCTGTTTTTT. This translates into CASSQAWNTGELFF.

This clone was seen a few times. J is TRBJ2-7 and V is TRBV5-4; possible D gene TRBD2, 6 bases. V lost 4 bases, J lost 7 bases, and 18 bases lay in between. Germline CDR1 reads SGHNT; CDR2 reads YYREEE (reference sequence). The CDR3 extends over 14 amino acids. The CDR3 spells CASSLGGDGREQYF. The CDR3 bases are TGTGCCAGCAGCCTGGGCGGTGACGGGAGAGAGCAGTACTTC. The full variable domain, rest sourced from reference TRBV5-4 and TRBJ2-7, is ETGVTQSPTHLIKTRGQQVTLRCSSQSGHNTVSWYQQALGQGPQFIFQYYREEENGRGNFPPRFSGLQFPNYSSELNVNALELDDSALYLCASSLGGDGREQYFGPGTRLTVT.

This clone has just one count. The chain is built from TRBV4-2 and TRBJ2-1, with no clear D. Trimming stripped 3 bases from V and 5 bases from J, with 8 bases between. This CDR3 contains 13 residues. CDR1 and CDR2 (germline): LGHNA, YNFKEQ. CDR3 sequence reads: CASSQGRDNEQFF. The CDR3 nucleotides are TGTGCCAGCAGCCAGGGCCGGGACAATGAGCAGTTCTTC.

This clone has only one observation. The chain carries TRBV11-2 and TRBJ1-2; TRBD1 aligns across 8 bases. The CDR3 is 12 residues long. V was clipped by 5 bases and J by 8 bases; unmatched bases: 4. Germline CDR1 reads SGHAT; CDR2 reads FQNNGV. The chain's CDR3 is CASSHRQGGYTF. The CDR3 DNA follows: TGTGCCAGCAGCCACCGACAGGGGGGCTACACCTTC. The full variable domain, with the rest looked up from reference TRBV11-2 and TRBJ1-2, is EAGVAQSPRYKIIEKRQSVAFWCNPISGHATLYWYQQILGQGPKLLIQFQNNGVVDDSQLPKDRFSAERLKGVDSTLKIQPAKLEDSAVYLCASSHRQGGYTFGSGTRLTVV.

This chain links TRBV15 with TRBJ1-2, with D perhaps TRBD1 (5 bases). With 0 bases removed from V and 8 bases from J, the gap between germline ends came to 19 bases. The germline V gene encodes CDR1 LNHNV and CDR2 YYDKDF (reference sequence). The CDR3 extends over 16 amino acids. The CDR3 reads CATSRDRDQIEGGYTF. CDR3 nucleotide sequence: TGTGCCACCAGCAGAGATCGCGACCAAATTGAGGGGGGCTACACCTTC.

The CDR3 DNA is TGTGCCAGCAGCCCAGGGATGGGGGGCGGCAAAAACATTCAGTACTTC. Protein sequence: CASSPGMGGGKNIQYF. The rearrangement joins TRBV11-3 to TRBJ2-4; D possibly uses TRBD1 or TRBD2 (6 bases each). CDR1 and CDR2 from the germline V gene are SGHNT and YENEEA. The CDR3 extends over 16 amino acids. Trimming removed 5 bases from V and 3 bases from J, with 17 bases in between.

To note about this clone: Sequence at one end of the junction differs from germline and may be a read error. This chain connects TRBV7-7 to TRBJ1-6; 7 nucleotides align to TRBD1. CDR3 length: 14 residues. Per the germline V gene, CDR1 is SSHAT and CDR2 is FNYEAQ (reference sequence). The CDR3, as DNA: TGTGCTAGCAGCTTGGGACAGCCGGATTCACCCCTCCACTTT. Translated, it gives CASSLGQPDSPLHF. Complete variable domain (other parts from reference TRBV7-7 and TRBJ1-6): GAGVSQSPRYKVTKRGQDVTLRCDPISSHATLYWYQQALGQGPEFLTYFNYEAQPDKSGLPSDRFSAERPEGSISTLTIQRTEQRDSAMYRCASSLGQPDSPLHFGNGTRLTVT.

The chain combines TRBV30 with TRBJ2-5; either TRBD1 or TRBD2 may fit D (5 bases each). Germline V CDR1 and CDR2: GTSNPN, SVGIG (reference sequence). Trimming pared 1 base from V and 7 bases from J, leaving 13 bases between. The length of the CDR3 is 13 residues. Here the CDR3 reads CAWSAIGGRTQYF. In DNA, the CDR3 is TGTGCCTGGAGTGCCATTGGGGGTCGGACCCAGTACTTC.

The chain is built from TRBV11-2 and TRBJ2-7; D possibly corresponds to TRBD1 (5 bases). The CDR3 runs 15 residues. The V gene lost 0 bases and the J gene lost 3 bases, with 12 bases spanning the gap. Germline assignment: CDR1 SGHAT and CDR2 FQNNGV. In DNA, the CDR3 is TGTGCCAGCAGCTTAGATTCAGGGTTTCTCTACGAGCAGTACTTC. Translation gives CASSLDSGFLYEQYF.

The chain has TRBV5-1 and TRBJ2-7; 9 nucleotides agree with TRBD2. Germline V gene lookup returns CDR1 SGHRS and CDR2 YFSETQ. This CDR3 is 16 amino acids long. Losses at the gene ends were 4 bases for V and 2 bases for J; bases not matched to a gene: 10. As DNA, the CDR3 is TGCGCCAGCAGCCCAGCGGGGGGAGCACGTGCCTACGAGCAGTACTTC. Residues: CASSPAGGARAYEQYF.

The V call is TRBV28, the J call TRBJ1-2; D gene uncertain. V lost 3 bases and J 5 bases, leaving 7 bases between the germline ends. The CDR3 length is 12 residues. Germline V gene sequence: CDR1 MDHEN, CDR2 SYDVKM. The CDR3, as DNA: TGTGCCAGCAGTTTCCGAGAGTATGGCTACACCTTC. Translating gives CASSFREYGYTF.

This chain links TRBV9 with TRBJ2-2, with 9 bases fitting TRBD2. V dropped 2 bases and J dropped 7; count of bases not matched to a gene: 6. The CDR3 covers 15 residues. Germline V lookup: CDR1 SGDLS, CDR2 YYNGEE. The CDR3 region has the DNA TGTGCCAGCAGCGTTAGCGGGAGCTATAACGGGGAGCTGTTTTTT. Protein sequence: CASSVSGSYNGELFF.

The CDR3 sequence: CASTYIGTSGSYWSYNEQFF. The CDR3 bases are TGTGCCAGCACCTACATCGGGACTAGCGGGAGTTATTGGTCCTACAATGAGCAGTTCTTC. This rearrangement joins TRBV27 to TRBJ2-1; TRBD2 matches at 14 bases. This CDR3 is built from 20 residues. V was pared by 7 bases and J by 1 base, with 15 bases of the junction left unmatched. Germline lookup yields CDR1 MNHEY and CDR2 SMNVEV (reference sequence).

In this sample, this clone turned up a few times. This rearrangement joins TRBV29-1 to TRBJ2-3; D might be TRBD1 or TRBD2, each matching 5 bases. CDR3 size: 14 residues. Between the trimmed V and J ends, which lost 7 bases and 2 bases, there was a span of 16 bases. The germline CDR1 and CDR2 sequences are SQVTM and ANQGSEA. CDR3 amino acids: CSAQGRYFTDTQYF. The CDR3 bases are TGCAGCGCCCAGGGACGGTACTTCACAGATACGCAGTATTTT.

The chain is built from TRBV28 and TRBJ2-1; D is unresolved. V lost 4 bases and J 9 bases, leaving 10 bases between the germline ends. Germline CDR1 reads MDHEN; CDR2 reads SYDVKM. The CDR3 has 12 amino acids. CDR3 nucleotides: TGTGCCAGCAGTTCCCTGGTGGGTGAGCAGTTCTTC. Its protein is CASSSLVGEQFF.

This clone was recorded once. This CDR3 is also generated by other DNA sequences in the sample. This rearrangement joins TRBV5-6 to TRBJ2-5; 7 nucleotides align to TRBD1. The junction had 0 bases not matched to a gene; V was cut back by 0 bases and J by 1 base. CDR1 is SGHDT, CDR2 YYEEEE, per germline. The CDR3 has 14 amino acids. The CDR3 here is CASSLAGGQETQYF. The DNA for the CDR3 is TGTGCCAGCAGCTTGGCAGGGGGCCAAGAGACCCAGTACTTC.

The CDR3 DNA reads as TGTGCCACCTGGGGACAGCTCACAGATACGCAGTATTTT. Its protein product is CATWGQLTDTQYF. This sequence joins TRBV6-6 and TRBJ2-3; TRBD1 agrees at 7 bases. The CDR3 covers 13 residues. With V trimmed by 10 bases and J by 2 bases, 6 bases remained unmatched. Germline V gene sequence: CDR1 MNHNY, CDR2 SVGAGI (reference sequence).

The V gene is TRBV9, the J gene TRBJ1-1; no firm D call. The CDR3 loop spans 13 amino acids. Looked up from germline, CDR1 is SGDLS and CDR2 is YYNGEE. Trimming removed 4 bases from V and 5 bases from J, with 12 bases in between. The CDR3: CASSQQLGTEAFF. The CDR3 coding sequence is TGTGCCAGCAGCCAACAGCTCGGAACTGAAGCTTTCTTT.

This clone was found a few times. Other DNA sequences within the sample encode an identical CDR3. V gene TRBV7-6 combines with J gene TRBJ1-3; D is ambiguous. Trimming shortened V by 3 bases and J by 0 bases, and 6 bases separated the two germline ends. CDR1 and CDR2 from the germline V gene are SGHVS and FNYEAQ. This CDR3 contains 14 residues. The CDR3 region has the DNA TGTGCCAGCAGCTTGGGCAACTCTGGAAACACCATATATTTT. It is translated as CASSLGNSGNTIYF. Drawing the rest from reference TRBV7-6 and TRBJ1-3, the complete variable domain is GAGVSQSPRYKVTKRGQDVALRCDPISGHVSLYWYRQALGQGPEFLTYFNYEAQQDKSGLPNDRFSAERPEGSISTLTIQRTEQRDSAMYRCASSLGNSGNTIYFGEGSWLTVV.

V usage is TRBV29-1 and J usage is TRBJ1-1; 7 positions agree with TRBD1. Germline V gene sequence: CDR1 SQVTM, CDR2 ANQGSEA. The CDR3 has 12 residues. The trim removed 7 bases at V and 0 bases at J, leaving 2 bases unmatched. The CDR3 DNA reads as TGCAGCGGGGGGACAGTGAACACTGAAGCTTTCTTT. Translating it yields CSGGTVNTEAFF.

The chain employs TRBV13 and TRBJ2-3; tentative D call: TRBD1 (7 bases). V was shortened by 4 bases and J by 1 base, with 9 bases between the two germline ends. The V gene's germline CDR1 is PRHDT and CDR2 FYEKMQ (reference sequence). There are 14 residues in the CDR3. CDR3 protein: CASSSRGGTDTQYF. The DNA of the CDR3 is TGTGCCAGCAGCTCCAGGGGGGGCACAGATACGCAGTATTTT.

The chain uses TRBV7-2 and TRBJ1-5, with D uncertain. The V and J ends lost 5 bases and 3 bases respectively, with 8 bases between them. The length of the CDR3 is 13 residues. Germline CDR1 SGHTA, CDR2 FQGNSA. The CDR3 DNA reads TGTGCCAGCAGCCTCCACCACAATCAGCCCCAGCATTTT. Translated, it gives CASSLHHNQPQHF.

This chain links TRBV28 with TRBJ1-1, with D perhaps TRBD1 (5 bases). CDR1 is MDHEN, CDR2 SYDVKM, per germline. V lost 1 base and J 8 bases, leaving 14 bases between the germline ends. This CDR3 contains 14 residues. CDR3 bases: TGTGCCAGCAGTTTATCGGACGGACACCCCGAAGCTTTCTTT. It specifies CASSLSDGHPEAFF.

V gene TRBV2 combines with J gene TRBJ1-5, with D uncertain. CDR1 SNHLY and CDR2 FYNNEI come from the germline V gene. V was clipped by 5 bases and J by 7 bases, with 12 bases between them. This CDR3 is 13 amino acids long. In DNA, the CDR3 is TGTGCCAGCAGTTTGGATAGGGAGCAGCCCCAGCATTTT. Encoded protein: CASSLDREQPQHF.